Here is one T cell receptor (beta chain) with its context. Its cognate antigen has yet to be identified. Base quality data are lacking; no much larger clone is found one base away. The sequencer was an Illumina NovaSeq 6000. TCRalpha and TCRbeta cDNA libraries were constructed by 5'RACE with constant-segment primers, with sample barcodes and unique molecular identifiers being introduced. RNA was extracted from every sample with Trizol reagent. Amplification of the libraries took two PCR steps, and the second step added a second sample barcode plus Illumina TruSeq adapters. Libraries were sequenced on an Illumina NovaSeq with 2 x 150 bp paired-end reads. In the authors' own workflow: Reads were demultiplexed and collapsed into UMI-guided consensus sequences with migec v1.2.7. Using mixcr v2.1.11, UMI consensuses were aligned to TRA and TRB V and J templates and then assembled into clonotypes. Clonotypes were classified as expanded or contracted when called significant by both edgeR and NoisET, with noise models trained on biological replicates. For edgeR calls, a false discovery rate-adjusted p below 0.01 and a log2 fold-change threshold of 1 were applied. As an exploratory analysis of dynamics, PCA with hierarchical clustering was applied to max-normalized trajectories of the 1000 most abundant clonotypes. The CD4 or CD8 phenotype of responding clones was assigned using the separately sequenced CD4+ and CD8+ repertoires. TCRdb itself trimmed the public reads at Q25 with fastp, ran MiXCR and retained productive beta chains. CDR3 protein sequences are deduplicated, and each keeps its most common genes and DNA. The V and J calls here are based on TCRdb, not the publication. The sample data list a few hundred thousand distinct CDR3 sequences, and 25% to 30% of these were observed just once. In total, the top ten clones hold about 14% of the sample.

This record belongs to a study of T-cell memory formation after mild COVID-19 listed by TCRdb under 2021. About the investigation overall: Most TCR sequence clusters were specific to one of the two donors. In a couple of donors, T-cell clones that expanded and contracted after mild COVID-19 were tracked by sequencing TCRalpha and TCRbeta repertoires over time. Two young, previously healthy adult volunteers made up the cohort, one male and one female. Broader findings and caveats from the paper: Clones that contracted from day 15 to 85 showed balanced CD4/CD8 phenotypes, whereas a second wave of clones that expanded from day 15 to 37 leaned towards CD4+. Only a couple of mild cases were covered by the study, and larger cohorts that include severe cases with pre-infection samples were considered necessary. Some responding clones were detected in pre-infection memory, which suggested that pre-existing cross-reactive memory T cells had joined the SARS-CoV-2 response. SARS-CoV-2 specificity of the second-wave clones peaking on day 37 was not confirmed. Contracting CD4+ clones turned up mainly in the CM and EM memory subsets, whereas EMRA was where CD8+ clones were enriched.

Trimmed from V: 2 bases; trimmed from J: 4 bases; junction bases lacking a gene match: 3. Counted from cysteine to phenylalanine, this CDR3 has 14 amino acids. CDR3 DNA only is kept here, 42 bases in frame from base 1. Reading the germline V gene gives CDR1 MNHEY and CDR2 SVGAGI. PBMCs were isolated by Ficoll-Paque density gradient centrifugation. This receptor was obtained from an adult woman who had mild COVID-19 (a few samples of this study predate the infection). The sample titles of this study are shuffled in the database, so cell type and time point are left out; the donor was told from shared clones. The rearranged segments are TRBV6-5 and TRBJ2-3; 7 bases in the middle match TRBD2. Sequencing input: PBMCs or a T cell subset sorted from them (not recorded which). The DNA is as follows: TGTGCCAGCAGTTACGGGGGGGGACCAGATACGCAGTATTTT. It specifies CASSYGGGPDTQYF.